The entry that follows covers one T cell receptor beta chain sequence. Sequencing used immunoSEQ multiplex PCR; TCRdb keeps in-frame clones, though not all of them. Seen here are some 140,000 clones, 91% observed once, and the top ten hold less than 0.6%. The CDR3 has 15 residues. V lost 5 bases to trimming and J lost 10 bases, with 18 bases between them. Germline V lookup: CDR1 MDHEN, CDR2 SYDVKM. This entry comes from a study of blood T cell repertoires in COVID-19. This clonotype was sampled from a man aged 50 or older with acute or convalescent COVID-19. This rearrangement joins TRBV28 to TRBJ1-6, with D possibly matching TRBD1 (5 bases). The sequenced sample was peripheral blood. In DNA form, the CDR3 reads TGTGCCAGCAGTCCCCGGGGGGACTGGGAGTCACCCCTCCACTTT. The encoded protein is CASSPRGDWESPLHF.